These 13 T cell receptor beta chains were all obtained from the same sample, sequenced in a study of T cell responses to AZD1222 COVID-19 vaccine. Clones were sequenced by immunoSEQ multiplex PCR, and TCRdb holds only the in-frame ones, with some missing. The sample records roughly 150,000 clones, around 90% being singletons. The sequenced sample was peripheral blood, obtained 28 days after the second AZD1222 dose. The receptors come from an adult who received the AZD1222 COVID-19 vaccine.

This chain links TRBV3-1 (or the pseudogene TRBV3-2) with TRBJ1-1; D perhaps matches TRBD1 (6 bases). The CDR3 has 12 residues. Trimming shortened V by 9 bases and J by 2 bases, and 10 bases separated the two germline ends. Germline V CDR1 and CDR2: LGHDT, YNNKEL (reference sequence). The CDR3 protein is CASTGINTEAFF. The CDR3 DNA follows: TGTGCCAGTACAGGGATTAACACTGAAGCTTTCTTT.

The V and J genes are TRBV30 and TRBJ1-1, with a weak D call TRBD1 (6 bases). V dropped 0 bases and J dropped 4 bases, with 9 bases sitting between them. Germline V gene data show CDR1 as GTSNPN and CDR2 as SVGIG (reference sequence). The CDR3 length is 13 residues. CDR3 sequence: CAWSVLGATEAFF. In nucleotides, the CDR3 is TGTGCCTGGAGTGTACTGGGGGCCACTGAAGCTTTCTTT.

This clone was recorded once. V is TRBV29-1 and J is TRBJ1-5; D is unclear. Germline V CDR1 and CDR2: SQVTM, ANQGSEA. V shed 7 bases and J shed 2 bases, with 12 bases lying between them. The CDR3 is made up of 13 amino acids. In DNA, the CDR3 is TGCAGCGCCAAGATCAGTGGCAATCAGCCCCAGCATTTT. Translated, it gives CSAKISGNQPQHF.

This rearrangement joins TRBV9 to TRBJ1-2; D not certain. CDR3 size: 17 residues. V dropped 0 bases and J dropped 1 base, with 16 bases sitting between them. The germline CDR1 and CDR2 sequences are SGDLS and YYNGEE. The DNA of the CDR3 is TGTGCCAGCAGCGTAGCTTCTTATGTGGGGAATAACTATGGCTACACCTTC. Translation gives CASSVASYVGNNYGYTF.

The chain couples TRBV10-3 to TRBJ2-1, with 12 bases lining up with TRBD2. This CDR3 has 16 residues. Germline V gene data show CDR1 as ENHRY and CDR2 as SYGVKD. The junction had 8 bases not matched to a gene; V was cut back by 4 bases and J by 7 bases. Here the CDR3 DNA reads TGTGCCATCAGTGGTCCAACTAGCGGGGGGCGGAATGAGCAGTTCTTC. Translation: CAISGPTSGGRNEQFF.

This rearrangement joins TRBV28 to TRBJ1-3; TRBD1 might be the D (6 bases). The V end was cut by 7 bases, the J end by 2 bases, with 9 bases between. Germline V CDR1 and CDR2: MDHEN, SYDVKM. CDR3 length equals 13 residues. CDR3 sequence: CASIQGPGNTIYF. CDR3 DNA: TGTGCCAGCATCCAGGGGCCTGGAAACACCATATATTTT.

The rearrangement links TRBV9 to TRBJ1-2; perhaps TRBD1 as D (5 bases). CDR1 and CDR2 from the germline V gene are SGDLS and YYNGEE. V was shortened by 0 bases and J by 3 bases, with 12 bases between the two germline ends. This CDR3 has 15 amino acids. The CDR3 loop reads CASSVGTTRDYGYTF. The DNA for the CDR3 is TGTGCCAGCAGCGTAGGGACAACAAGGGACTATGGCTACACCTTC.

This sequence joins TRBV6-6 and TRBJ2-7, with 9 nucleotides matching TRBD2. Per germline, CDR1 MNHNY and CDR2 SVGAGI (reference sequence). CDR3 size: 15 residues. V trimming: 7 bases; J trimming: 7 bases; junction bases outside the gene matches: 14. The CDR3 DNA reads as TGTGCCAGCACCCCTGTTAAGAGTAGCGGGAGTGAGCAGTACTTC. The encoded protein is CASTPVKSSGSEQYF.

This clone was seen a single time. The chain couples TRBV7-3 to TRBJ2-6; either TRBD1 or TRBD2 may supply D (7 bases each). Trimming cost V 5 bases and J 2 bases, with 22 bases left between them. The CDR3 contains 19 residues. The germline V gene encodes CDR1 SGHTA and CDR2 FQGTGA. CDR3 DNA sequence: TGTGCCAGCAGCCCCCGGGGGGACAGAGGCCCTCCTGGGGCCAACGTCCTGACTTTC. Residues: CASSPRGDRGPPGANVLTF.

Comments on this clone: At one of its ends the junction is not consistent with the germline gene, which may arise from a read error. The chain carries TRBV7-8 and TRBJ1-3, with TRBD1 as a possible D gene (5 bases). The germline V gene encodes CDR1 SGHVS and CDR2 FQNEAQ. The CDR3 consists of 17 residues. CDR3 residues: CASTLRDRPNSGNTIYF. Written as DNA, the CDR3 is TGTGCCAGCACCTTACGGGACCGCCCGAACTCTGGAAACACCATATATTTT.

The chain uses TRBV7-8 and TRBJ2-5, with D hard to call. Germline CDR1 and CDR2: SGHVS and FQNEAQ. CDR3 size: 14 residues. V was shortened by 2 bases and J by 5 bases, with 12 bases between the two germline ends. The chain's CDR3 is CASSLSQIQETQYF. The CDR3 region has the DNA TGTGCCAGCAGCTTATCCCAGATACAGGAGACCCAGTACTTC. The full variable domain, completed using reference TRBV7-8 and TRBJ2-5, is GAGVSQSPRYKVAKRGQDVALRCDPISGHVSLFWYQQALGQGPEFLTYFQNEAQLDKSGLPSDRFFAERPEGSVSTLKIQRTQQEDSAVYLCASSLSQIQETQYFGPGTRLLVL.

V is TRBV6-6 and J is TRBJ1-4; D may be TRBD1 (5 bases). Trimming stripped 0 bases from V and 4 bases from J, with 9 bases between. CDR1 is MNHNY, CDR2 SVGAGI, per germline (reference sequence). The CDR3 contains 15 residues. This CDR3 reads CASSYSSGNNEKLFF. The CDR3 DNA reads TGTGCCAGCAGTTACTCGTCAGGGAATAATGAAAAACTGTTTTTT.

The chain is built from TRBV7-2 and TRBJ2-1; D tentatively fits TRBD1 or TRBD2 (5 bases each). Trimming stripped 0 bases from V and 4 bases from J, with 10 bases between. Germline CDR1 and CDR2: SGHTA and FQGNSA. There are 15 residues in the CDR3. The CDR3 DNA sequence: TGTGCCAGCAGCTTAGCGGTGGGACGTTACAATGAGCAGTTCTTC. This encodes CASSLAVGRYNEQFF.